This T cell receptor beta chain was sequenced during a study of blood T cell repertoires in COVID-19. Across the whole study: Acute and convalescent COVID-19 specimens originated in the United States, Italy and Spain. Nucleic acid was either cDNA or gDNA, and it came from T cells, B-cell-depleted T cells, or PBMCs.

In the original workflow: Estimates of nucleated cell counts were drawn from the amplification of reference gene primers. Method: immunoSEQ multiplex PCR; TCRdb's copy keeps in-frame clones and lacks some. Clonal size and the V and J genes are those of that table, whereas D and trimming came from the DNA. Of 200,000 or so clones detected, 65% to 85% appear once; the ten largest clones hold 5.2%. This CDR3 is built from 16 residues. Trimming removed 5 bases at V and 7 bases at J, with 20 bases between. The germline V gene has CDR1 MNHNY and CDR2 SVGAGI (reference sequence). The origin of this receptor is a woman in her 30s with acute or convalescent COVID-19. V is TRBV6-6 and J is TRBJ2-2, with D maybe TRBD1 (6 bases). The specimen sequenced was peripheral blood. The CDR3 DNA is TGTGCCAGCAGTCCTCCTGGGGGCGAAAGGGGCGGGGAGCTGTTTTTT. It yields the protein CASSPPGGERGGELFF.